This T cell receptor beta chain was recorded in a study of blood T cell repertoires in COVID-19. Study-wide background: COVID-19 samples, acute and convalescent, were from the United States, Italy and Spain. PBMCs, B-cell-depleted T cells, or T cells provided the cDNA or gDNA that made up the material.

Germline V gene lookup returns CDR1 KGHSH and CDR2 LQKENI. CDR3 length equals 15 residues. J gave up 0 bases and V 3 bases, and 5 bases lay outside the gene matches. Original handling: Amplification from reference gene primers served as the basis for estimated nucleated cell counts. Assay: immunoSEQ multiplex PCR; the TCRdb copy retains only in-frame clones and omits some. V and J calls plus clone size are reproduced from that table; the DNA served to infer D and trimming. Of some 290,000 clones listed, 85% to 90% are singletons. Patients in Seattle were enrolled during active infection, then followed longitudinally.

The receptor was isolated from a woman aged 25 to 39 with COVID-19, enrolled during active disease. This rearrangement joins TRBV18 to TRBJ2-7; 7 nucleotides agree with TRBD1. Sequenced: peripheral blood. CDR3 DNA sequence: TGTGCCAGCTCACCGGGACAGTCTGACTCCTACGAGCAGTACTTC. This encodes CASSPGQSDSYEQYF.